The 20 T cell receptor beta chains in this list originate from one sample, sequenced in a study of a mutant IDH1 vaccine in newly diagnosed glioma. The data were produced by immunoSEQ multiplex PCR, yet TCRdb's version contains in-frame clones alone and is incomplete. The sample has 50,000 to 70,000 clones; roughly 68% are singletons. Time point specified: week 35, safety follow-up. It was 300 ug of mutant IDH1 20-mer peptide that made up each vaccine dose, given with topical imiquimod. The antigens of these receptors remain unknown. Sequenced here: PBMCs, sampled from a glioma patient whose treatment included an IDH1 peptide vaccine. All receptors come from a man aged 45-60 years with glioma.

The rearrangement uses TRBV30 and TRBJ2-3; possibly TRBD1 for D (6 bases). V was shortened by 3 bases and J by 1 base, with 14 bases between the two germline ends. Per germline, CDR1 GTSNPN and CDR2 SVGIG (reference sequence). The length of the CDR3 is 15 residues. In DNA form, the CDR3 reads TGTGCCTGGAGCCACCGACAGGTAGGCACAGATACGCAGTATTTT. This codes for CAWSHRQVGTDTQYF.

This chain's CDR3 is CASSPTGGTGQPQHF. The CDR3 nucleotides are TGTGCCAGCAGCCCGACAGGGGGAACGGGACAGCCCCAGCATTTT. The V call is TRBV7-2, the J call TRBJ1-5, with 9 bases aligning to TRBD1. The V and J ends lost 5 bases and 7 bases, in that order; junction bases with no gene match: 9. This CDR3 is 15 amino acids long. The germline gives CDR1 SGHTA, CDR2 FQGNSA.

J is TRBJ1-4 and V is TRBV5-5; tentative D call: TRBD1 (6 bases). CDR1 is SGHKS, CDR2 YYEKEE, per germline (reference sequence). Trimming removed 5 bases from V and 8 bases from J, with 19 bases in between. This CDR3 spans 15 amino acids. This CDR3 reads CASSVWGQGGEKLFF. The CDR3 nucleotides are TGTGCCAGCAGTGTATGGGGGCAGGGAGGAGAAAAACTGTTTTTT.

The genes are TRBV19 and TRBJ1-5, with unresolved D. The V end lost 6 bases, the J end lost 0 bases, and 6 bases lay between the germline ends. This CDR3 has 13 amino acids. CDR1 and CDR2 (germline): LNHDA, SQIVND (reference sequence). The CDR3 loop is CASRDDSNQPQHF. As DNA, the CDR3 is TGTGCCAGTAGAGACGATAGCAATCAGCCCCAGCATTTT.

The chain recombines TRBV9 with TRBJ2-7, with D possibly being TRBD1 (6 bases). V lost 4 bases and J lost 4, with 18 bases in between. Germline assignment: CDR1 SGDLS and CDR2 YYNGEE. This CDR3 contains 15 residues. In DNA, the CDR3 is TGTGCCAGCAGCCCCGACTGGGGGCTTGATTACGAGCAGTACTTC. This encodes CASSPDWGLDYEQYF.

CDR3 amino acids: CASSQTPSYEQYF. Written as DNA, the CDR3 is TGTGCCAGCAGCCAGACACCTTCCTACGAGCAGTACTTC. The rearrangement links TRBV7-2 to TRBJ2-7, with D unclear. The V end was cut by 5 bases, the J end by 1 base, with 9 bases between. This CDR3 spans 13 amino acids. CDR1 is SGHTA and CDR2 is FQGNSA in the germline V gene.

This clone was detected once. The gene calls are TRBV9 and TRBJ1-1; D is uncertain. Germline-derived CDR1 and CDR2 are SGDLS and YYNGEE. This CDR3 spans 15 amino acids. V lost 0 bases, J lost 4 bases, and 13 bases lay in between. Here the CDR3 DNA reads TGTGCCAGCAGCGTAGCTCAAGCCAGCGGCACTGAAGCTTTCTTT. It is translated as CASSVAQASGTEAFF.

This clone was picked up one time. This chain links TRBV19 with TRBJ2-6; TRBD2 is a possible D gene (6 bases). V lost 10 bases to trimming and J lost 2 bases, with 12 bases between them. Germline CDR1 is LNHDA and CDR2 is SQIVND (reference sequence). The CDR3 is made up of 14 amino acids. The CDR3 nucleotides read TGTGCCACCTTGCGGGGACCTGGGGCCAACGTCCTGACTTTC. Residues: CATLRGPGANVLTF.

V usage is TRBV30 and J usage is TRBJ1-2, with a weak D call TRBD1 (5 bases). The V gene lost 4 bases and the J gene lost 9 bases, with 24 bases spanning the gap. Germline loops: CDR1 GTSNPN, CDR2 SVGIG (reference sequence). There are 15 residues in the CDR3. CDR3 nucleotide sequence: TGTGCCTGGACTCCACCTGGGGACGCCCAGACCAGCTACACCTTC. Translating gives CAWTPPGDAQTSYTF.

Only one count was recorded for this clone. The chain joins TRBV11-2 to TRBJ2-2; the D is unclear. The V gene's germline CDR1 is SGHAT and CDR2 FQNNGV. The CDR3 spans 15 residues. V lost 0 bases to trimming and J lost 4 bases, with 9 bases between them. The CDR3 DNA reads TGTGCCAGCAGCTTAGAATACGGTCGCACCGGGGAGCTGTTTTTT. It codes for CASSLEYGRTGELFF.

This chain joins TRBV6-4 and TRBJ2-3; D may match TRBD1 or TRBD2 (6 bases each). Germline lookup yields CDR1 MRHNA and CDR2 SNTAGT. Trimming removed 8 bases from V and 0 bases from J, with 9 bases in between. This CDR3 is 13 amino acids long. Here the CDR3 DNA reads TGTGCCAGCTCGGGGGCAAGCACAGATACGCAGTATTTT. Its translation: CASSGASTDTQYF.

V gene TRBV20-1 combines with J gene TRBJ2-5; D possibly corresponds to TRBD1 (5 bases). Germline CDR1 is DFQATT and CDR2 is SNEGSKA (reference sequence). The V gene lost 5 bases and the J gene lost 1 base, with 5 bases spanning the gap. This CDR3 spans 11 amino acids. The chain's CDR3 is CSAGAQETQYF. CDR3 nucleotides: TGCAGTGCTGGGGCCCAAGAGACCCAGTACTTC.

The chain is built from TRBV15 and TRBJ1-5; 10 bases align to TRBD1. Germline CDR1 LNHNV, CDR2 YYDKDF (reference sequence). V shed 4 bases and J 4 bases; nucleotides not matched to a gene: 7. The CDR3 length is 16 residues. CDR3 sequence (DNA): TGTGCCACCAGCAACCCGGGACAGGGGTCAAATCAGCCCCAGCATTTT. This encodes CATSNPGQGSNQPQHF.

The V and J genes are TRBV6-5 and TRBJ2-2; D is uncertain. The length of the CDR3 is 15 residues. Trimming took 8 bases from V and 2 from J, leaving 15 bases between them. In germline, CDR1 is MNHEY, CDR2 SVGAGI. CDR3 in DNA: TGTGCCAGCGCCGTCCCCGGCGACAACACCGGGGAGCTGTTTTTT. Translation: CASAVPGDNTGELFF.

This clone has ten or more counts. This same CDR3 is encoded by further DNA sequences in the sample. The chain carries TRBV2 and TRBJ1-2; D uncertain. This CDR3 contains 11 residues. The germline V gene has CDR1 SNHLY and CDR2 FYNNEI. Trimming stripped 4 bases from V and 4 bases from J, with 4 bases between. CDR3 sequence: CASSVSYGYTF. DNA for the CDR3: TGTGCCAGCAGTGTAAGCTATGGCTACACCTTC.

This clone was counted a few times. The chain carries TRBV6-5 and TRBJ1-5; D not certain. Germline values: CDR1 MNHEY, CDR2 SVGAGI. V dropped 5 bases and J dropped 5 bases, with 13 bases sitting between them. The CDR3 spans 14 residues. The chain's CDR3 is CASSLLPGHQPQHF. DNA for the CDR3: TGTGCCAGCAGTCTTCTGCCGGGCCATCAGCCCCAGCATTTT.

The table lists this clone with a count of one. This rearrangement joins TRBV4-1 to TRBJ1-1; D is unclear. Trimming took 2 bases from V and 2 from J, leaving 12 bases between them. Germline V CDR1 and CDR2: MGHRA, YSYEKL. The CDR3 consists of 15 residues. CDR3 in DNA: TGCGCCAGCAGCCAACTCCCCGGGCCTAACACTGAAGCTTTCTTT. It is translated as CASSQLPGPNTEAFF.

This clone was recorded a few times. V gene TRBV10-2 combines with J gene TRBJ2-5; 11 nucleotides match TRBD1. In germline, CDR1 is WSHSY, CDR2 SAAADI. V shed 4 bases, J shed 4 bases, and the junction held 2 bases outside the gene matches. The CDR3 covers 14 residues. CDR3 residues: CASSGTGGGETQYF. CDR3 nucleotides: TGCGCCAGCAGTGGGACAGGGGGCGGAGAGACCCAGTACTTC.

The chain recombines TRBV30 with TRBJ2-5; weak D call: TRBD2 (5 bases). Per germline, CDR1 GTSNPN and CDR2 SVGIG (reference sequence). The CDR3 runs 15 residues. V lost 5 bases and J 3 bases, leaving 19 bases between the germline ends. The CDR3 DNA reads TGTGCCTGGTCCCTTGGGCAGCGGATTAAAGAGACCCAGTACTTC. Protein product: CAWSLGQRIKETQYF.

CDR3 in amino acids: CASSSRTGNTGELFF. CDR3 DNA: TGTGCCAGCAGCTCCCGGACAGGGAACACCGGGGAGCTGTTTTTT. The chain joins TRBV7-8 to TRBJ2-2, with 7 positions matching TRBD1. Germline values: CDR1 SGHVS, CDR2 FQNEAQ. V was clipped by 4 bases and J by 1 base; unmatched bases: 3. The CDR3 is 15 residues long.